Below are 22 T cell receptor beta chains sequenced from a single sample in a study of blood T cell repertoires in COVID-19. Assay used: immunoSEQ multiplex PCR; TCRdb lists only in-frame clones, some missing. The data contain about 95,000 clones, more than 70% of them singletons. The source material was peripheral blood. These receptors were obtained from a human donor in a cohort sampled during active COVID-19.

The chain recombines TRBV6-6 with TRBJ1-5, with TRBD1 matching over 8 bases. The CDR3 covers 15 residues. The germline CDR1 and CDR2 sequences are MNHNY and SVGAGI (reference sequence). Trimming cost V 7 bases and J 0 bases; bases outside gene matches: 5. The CDR3 sequence is CASKGTGYSNQPQHF. CDR3 in DNA: TGTGCCAGCAAAGGGACAGGCTATAGCAATCAGCCCCAGCATTTT.

V is TRBV11-2 and J is TRBJ1-2; D is uncertain. This CDR3 region has 15 residues. CDR1 is SGHAT and CDR2 is FQNNGV in the germline V gene. Trimming took off 5 bases at V and 4 bases at J, with 17 bases between the two ends. CDR3 nucleotide sequence: TGTGCCAGCAGCCCATTAAGCCCGTCGATCTATGGCTACACCTTC. Amino acid sequence: CASSPLSPSIYGYTF.

This sequence joins TRBV24-1 and TRBJ2-7; 10 bases line up with TRBD1. V shed 3 bases and J 5 bases; nucleotides not matched to a gene: 3. This CDR3 comprises 14 residues. CDR1 is KGHDR, CDR2 SFDVKD, per germline. CDR3 DNA sequence: TGTGCCACCAGTGATCCTGACAGGGGGCACGAGCAGTACTTC. The encoded protein is CATSDPDRGHEQYF.

The chain couples TRBV5-6 to TRBJ1-4; D uncertain. In germline, CDR1 is SGHDT, CDR2 YYEEEE. This CDR3 has 14 residues. V lost 1 base, J lost 4 bases, and 8 bases lay in between. The chain's CDR3 is CASSLRGFNEKLFF. CDR3 coding DNA: TGTGCCAGCAGCTTGCGGGGATTTAATGAAAAACTGTTTTTT.

The chain recombines TRBV18 with TRBJ2-5; D perhaps matches TRBD1 (5 bases). This CDR3 is built from 14 residues. The V and J ends lost 5 bases and 4 bases respectively, with 14 bases between them. The germline CDR1 and CDR2 sequences are KGHSH and LQKENI. This chain's CDR3 is CASSYGAPPETQYF. The CDR3 DNA is TGTGCCAGCTCATATGGGGCTCCCCCAGAGACCCAGTACTTC.

The chain joins TRBV7-2 to TRBJ2-5; a weak D match, TRBD1 (6 bases). V lost 5 bases and J lost 0, with 16 bases in between. CDR3 size: 16 residues. Germline V gene data show CDR1 as SGHTA and CDR2 as FQGNSA. The CDR3 DNA sequence: TGTGCCAGCAGCGCCACCGGGACACTGTACCAAGAGACCCAGTACTTC. It specifies CASSATGTLYQETQYF.

On this clone: The junction and the germline gene differ at one end; a read error may be behind it. DNA for the CDR3: TGTGCCAGCAGCTCCGGAAGAAACTCAGGGGGCTACCATGAGCAGTTCTTC. It is translated as CASSSGRNSGGYHEQFF. The chain combines TRBV7-2 with TRBJ2-1; 8 bases align to TRBD1. The CDR3 extends over 17 amino acids. Germline CDR1 is SGHTA and CDR2 is FQGNSA.

The chain has TRBV27 and TRBJ1-2; 11 nucleotides align to TRBD1. CDR3 length: 14 residues. J gave up 4 bases and V 5 bases, and 3 bases lay outside the gene matches. Germline loops: CDR1 MNHEY, CDR2 SMNVEV (reference sequence). The chain's CDR3 is CASSRDRGIYGYTF. The CDR3 DNA is TGTGCCAGCAGTCGGGACAGGGGGATCTATGGCTACACCTTC.

V is TRBV18 and J is TRBJ2-2; 7 bases map to TRBD1. J was trimmed by 7 bases and V by 2 bases; bases with no gene match: 10. The CDR3 has 16 amino acids. Germline loops: CDR1 KGHSH, CDR2 LQKENI. The CDR3 DNA sequence: TGTGCCAGCTCACCATCCGGACAGGCCGGCGGCGGGGAGCTGTTTTTT. Translating gives CASSPSGQAGGGELFF.

This chain uses TRBV11-3 with TRBJ1-1; D possibly corresponds to TRBD1 (6 bases). Germline V gene lookup returns CDR1 SGHNT and CDR2 YENEEA. V gave up 5 bases and J gave up 8 bases, with 12 bases separating them. This CDR3 is built from 12 residues. The DNA for the CDR3 is TGTGCCAGCAGCCGACTCGGACAGGAAGCTTTCTTT. It specifies CASSRLGQEAFF. Using reference TRBV11-3 and TRBJ1-1 for the parts outside the CDR3, the full variable domain is EAGVVQSPRYKIIEKKQPVAFWCNPISGHNTLYWYLQNLGQGPELLIRYENEEAVDDSQLPKDRFSAERLKGVDSTLKIQPAELGDSAVYLCASSRLGQEAFFGQGTRLTVV.

The table lists this clone with a count of one. The V call is TRBV7-9, the J call TRBJ1-5; the D gene is possibly TRBD1 (5 bases). Germline V lookup: CDR1 SEHNR, CDR2 FQNEAQ (reference sequence). Trimming stripped 4 bases from V and 7 bases from J, with 11 bases between. This CDR3 comprises 13 residues. In nucleotides, the CDR3 is TGTGCCAGCAGCTCCCAGGGTTTGCAGCCCCAGCATTTT. This encodes CASSSQGLQPQHF. The whole variable domain, remainder taken from reference TRBV7-9 and TRBJ1-5, is DTGVSQNPRHKITKRGQNVTFRCDPISEHNRLYWYRQTLGQGPEFLTYFQNEAQLEKSRLLSDRFSAERPKGSFSTLEIQRTEQGDSAMYLCASSSQGLQPQHFGDGTRLSIL.

This clone was picked up one time. The chain combines TRBV29-1 with TRBJ2-5, with 12 bases that match TRBD2. Germline CDR1 SQVTM, CDR2 ANQGSEA. This CDR3 spans 15 amino acids. J was trimmed by 2 bases and V by 2 bases; bases with no gene match: 3. The CDR3 reads CSVERTSGAQETQYF. The CDR3 coding sequence is TGCAGCGTTGAAAGGACTAGCGGGGCGCAAGAGACCCAGTACTTC.

The chain links TRBV7-2 to TRBJ2-1; TRBD1 might be the D (6 bases). Germline CDR1 is SGHTA and CDR2 is FQGNSA. This CDR3 spans 18 amino acids. V lost 0 bases to trimming and J lost 3 bases, with 18 bases between them. The CDR3 spells CASSLAPLGAPLYNEQFF. The CDR3 DNA is TGTGCCAGCAGCTTAGCGCCCCTGGGGGCCCCCCTCTACAATGAGCAGTTCTTC. Filled out from reference TRBV7-2 and TRBJ2-1, the complete variable domain reads GAGVSQSPSNKVTEKGKDVELRCDPISGHTALYWYRQSLGQGLEFLIYFQGNSAPDKSGLPSDRFSAERTGGSVSTLTIQRTQQEDSAVYLCASSLAPLGAPLYNEQFFGPGTRLTVL.

V is TRBV5-7 and J is TRBJ1-5, with D possibly being TRBD1 (5 bases). TRBV5-7 is assigned to the ORF class and has an uncertain function. With 8 bases removed from V and 7 bases from J, the gap between germline ends came to 16 bases. The CDR3 runs 13 residues. CDR3 bases: TGTGCCAGTATTTTACAGGCACGCCAGCCCCAGCATTTT. Protein product: CASILQARQPQHF.

The rearrangement joins TRBV5-1 to TRBJ2-5; 8 bases line up with TRBD2. This CDR3 is built from 13 residues. Germline CDR1 SGHRS, CDR2 YFSETQ. The trim removed 4 bases at V and 2 bases at J, leaving 1 base unmatched. In nucleotides, the CDR3 is TGCGCCAGCAGCACGGGAGGGCAAGAGACCCAGTACTTC. Protein sequence: CASSTGGQETQYF.

The chain joins TRBV27 to TRBJ2-1; 9 bases line up with TRBD1. CDR1 is MNHEY, CDR2 SMNVEV, per germline (reference sequence). V shed 5 bases and J 2 bases; nucleotides not matched to a gene: 10. The CDR3 is made up of 17 amino acids. The CDR3 sequence is CASSKTTGGWPYNEQFF. The CDR3 region has the DNA TGTGCCAGCAGTAAAACCACAGGGGGCTGGCCCTACAATGAGCAGTTCTTC.

The chain recombines TRBV10-3 with TRBJ1-2, with 12 bases aligning to TRBD1. Per the germline V gene, CDR1 is ENHRY and CDR2 is SYGVKD. V shed 7 bases, J shed 7 bases, and the junction held 7 bases outside the gene matches. This CDR3 is 14 amino acids long. The CDR3 protein is CAIKPGQGAGGYTF. DNA of the CDR3: TGTGCCATCAAGCCGGGACAGGGGGCCGGTGGCTACACCTTC.

The V call is TRBV25-1, the J call TRBJ2-1, with 7 bases aligning to TRBD1. The germline CDR1 and CDR2 sequences are MGHDK and SYGVNS. The CDR3 runs 14 residues. Unmatched junction bases numbered 3, after V lost 2 bases and J lost 5 bases. The CDR3: CASSEGTVNNEQFF. CDR3 in DNA: TGTGCCAGCAGTGAAGGGACAGTAAACAATGAGCAGTTCTTC.

The chain carries TRBV7-3 and TRBJ1-1, with TRBD1 identical over 10 bases. Germline trimming cut 5 bases from V and 4 bases from J; bases unmatched to any gene: 4. The germline gives CDR1 SGHTA, CDR2 FQGTGA. CDR3 length: 14 residues. CDR3 amino acids: CASSPRDRGTEAFF. The CDR3 nucleotides are TGTGCCAGCAGCCCACGGGACAGGGGCACTGAAGCTTTCTTT.

The gene calls are TRBV11-2 and TRBJ1-5; 7 nucleotides line up with TRBD1. The germline gives CDR1 SGHAT, CDR2 FQNNGV. The CDR3 loop spans 13 amino acids. The ends lost 3 bases at V and 5 bases at J; junction bases unmatched: 1. The CDR3 is CASSFDRDQPQHF. The CDR3 coding sequence is TGTGCCAGCAGCTTCGACAGGGATCAGCCCCAGCATTTT.

The chain employs TRBV5-1 and TRBJ2-3; TRBD1 aligns across 7 bases. This CDR3 comprises 14 residues. Trimming took 4 bases from V and 5 from J; bases not matched to a gene: 7. The germline V gene has CDR1 SGHRS and CDR2 YFSETQ. This chain's CDR3 is CASSPEGARDTQYF. In DNA, the CDR3 is TGCGCCAGCAGCCCCGAGGGGGCTAGAGATACGCAGTATTTT.

This clone occurred a few times. J is TRBJ2-1 and V is TRBV9, with a possible D match to TRBD2 (6 bases). Trimming pared 0 bases from V and 8 bases from J, leaving 15 bases between. From germline, CDR1 is SGDLS and CDR2 YYNGEE. This CDR3 comprises 15 residues. DNA for the CDR3: TGTGCCAGCAGCGTAGGGGACTCGTTAGGCGATGAGCAGTTCTTC. This gives the protein CASSVGDSLGDEQFF.